Below, 30 T cell receptor beta chains from the same sample are listed, as sequenced in a study of regulatory T cells in long-lasting Graves disease. Combining iRepertoire HTBI primers with Arm-PCR of CDR3 regions, the authors built TCR beta libraries. TCRdb analysed the multiplex PCR reads with MiXCR anew, one entry per CDR3 protein. The sample records hundreds of thousands of distinct CDR3 sequences, roughly a sixth being singletons. Documented time point: newly diagnosed GD, antithyroid drugs for less than 3 months. Isolated PBMC RNA provided the starting material for the TCR library. These data were also filed under a second study, of T cells in Graves' hyperthyroidism and ophthalmopathy.

The sample was peripheral blood mononuclear cells (PBMCs), taken at new diagnosis, from a patient treated with antithyroid drugs. The receptors were gathered from a man aged 18-30 years with Graves disease.

The table lists this clonotype with many counts. The rearrangement joins TRBV7-9 to TRBJ2-3, with 11 bases identical to TRBD2. Germline-derived CDR1 and CDR2 are SEHNR and FQNEAQ (reference sequence). There are 18 residues in the CDR3. The V segment lost 4 bases and the J segment 2 bases; nucleotides outside the gene matches: 11. This CDR3 reads CASSSTSGTPTHTDTQYF. The CDR3, as DNA: TGTGCCAGCAGCTCGACTAGCGGGACGCCTACCCACACAGATACGCAGTATTTT.

This clonotype was picked up a small number of times. The rearrangement joins TRBV5-6 to TRBJ2-5, with D possibly TRBD1 on 6 matching bases. The germline V and J ends were trimmed by 4 bases and 5 bases, with 15 bases remaining between them. In germline, CDR1 is SGHDT, CDR2 YYEEEE. The CDR3 is 14 residues long. CDR3 sequence (DNA): TGTGCCAGCAGCCCAGGGGATAGGGCGGAGACCCAGTACTTC. It yields the protein CASSPGDRAETQYF.

This clonotype has just one count. This chain uses TRBV15 with TRBJ1-2; TRBD1 matches 9 bases. V shed 3 bases, J shed 8 bases, and the junction held 13 bases outside the gene matches. In germline, CDR1 is LNHNV, CDR2 YYDKDF (reference sequence). The CDR3 is 16 residues long. In nucleotides, the CDR3 is TGTGCCACCAGCAGGGCTCCCGGGACAGGGCTGGGGGGCTACACCTTC. Protein: CATSRAPGTGLGGYTF.

This clonotype was observed many times. CDR3 nucleotides: TGTGCCAGCAGCTTAGCACTCACCGGGGAGCTGTTTTTT. This translates into CASSLALTGELFF. This rearrangement joins TRBV7-8 to TRBJ2-2; D unresolved. V was clipped by 0 bases and J by 4 bases, with 3 bases between them. CDR3 length equals 13 residues. The germline V gene has CDR1 SGHVS and CDR2 FQNEAQ.

This clonotype was counted at least ten times. The chain uses TRBV5-1 and TRBJ1-1; the D gene is possibly TRBD1 (5 bases). Between the trimmed V and J ends, which lost 0 bases and 0 bases, there was a span of 15 bases. Germline loops: CDR1 SGHRS, CDR2 YFSETQ. The CDR3 loop spans 17 amino acids. CDR3 region: CASSLGGGTPLNTEAFF. Here the CDR3 DNA reads TGCGCCAGCAGCTTGGGGGGGGGAACTCCCCTGAACACTGAAGCTTTCTTT.

This rearrangement joins TRBV18 to TRBJ1-3, with 7 bases aligning to TRBD1. J was trimmed by 0 bases and V by 2 bases; bases with no gene match: 7. CDR1 and CDR2 from the germline V gene are KGHSH and LQKENI. The CDR3 covers 17 residues. CDR3: CASSPLRDSRSGNTIYF. Here the CDR3 DNA reads TGTGCCAGCTCACCATTACGGGACAGCCGCTCTGGAAACACCATATATTTT.

This chain links TRBV7-9 with TRBJ2-1, with D tentatively TRBD1 or TRBD2 (5 bases each). The CDR3 loop spans 13 amino acids. Trimming left V 8 bases short and J 5 bases short, with 13 bases between. Germline lookup yields CDR1 SEHNR and CDR2 FQNEAQ (reference sequence). The CDR3 reads CASSGTAHNEQFF. The CDR3 nucleotides are TGTGCCAGCTCCGGGACCGCACACAATGAGCAGTTCTTC.

A note on this clonotype: A read error may be the cause here, since a much bigger clone is one base away. This sequence joins TRBV11-2 and TRBJ1-2, with TRBD1 matching 7 bases. The CDR3 runs to 12 residues. The germline gives CDR1 SGHAT, CDR2 FQNNGV. The CDR3 region has the DNA TGTGCCGGCAGCCGGACAGGCGCCGGCTACACCTTC. Amino acid sequence: CAGSRTGAGYTF.

This clonotype was recorded once. The rearrangement joins TRBV5-1 to TRBJ2-2; D possibly corresponds to TRBD1 (5 bases). Germline lookup yields CDR1 SGHRS and CDR2 YFSETQ. The V and J ends lost 5 bases and 3 bases respectively, with 11 bases between them. The CDR3 sequence is 14 residues long. The CDR3 nucleotides read TGCGCCAGCAGGGATACAGGACACACCGGGGAGCTGTTTTTT. Translating it yields CASRDTGHTGELFF.

About this clonotype: A much larger clone lies a single base off, so this may be a read error. The V call is TRBV3-1, the J call TRBJ2-3; 12 positions agree with TRBD1. The J call is doubtful: the DNA matches TRBJ2-7 better. This CDR3 is 15 amino acids long. Germline V gene data show CDR1 as LGHDT and CDR2 as YNNKEL (reference sequence). The CDR3 region is CASSQHRDRGPVQYF. The CDR3 DNA reads TGTGCCAGCAGCCAGCACCGGGACAGGGGGCCAGTGCAGTACTTC.

This clonotype was counted ten times or more. The rearrangement links TRBV28 to TRBJ2-3; unclear D gene. The CDR3 is 14 residues long. V lost 5 bases and J 6 bases, leaving 15 bases between the germline ends. The germline V gene has CDR1 MDHEN and CDR2 SYDVKM. The CDR3 reads CASSLLPGVDTQYF. CDR3 DNA: TGTGCCAGCAGTCTACTTCCTGGGGTGGATACGCAGTATTTT.

Ten or more counts support this clonotype. V gene TRBV10-3 combines with J gene TRBJ2-7; TRBD1 matches 9 bases. CDR3 length equals 14 residues. V dropped 7 bases and J dropped 1; count of bases not matched to a gene: 5. The germline gives CDR1 ENHRY, CDR2 SYGVKD. The CDR3 region is CAITDRGNSYEQYF. In DNA, the CDR3 is TGTGCCATCACTGACAGGGGGAATTCCTACGAGCAGTACTTC.

This clonotype was detected many times. The chain uses TRBV27 and TRBJ2-3; TRBD2 matches at 8 bases. The germline V gene encodes CDR1 MNHEY and CDR2 SMNVEV (reference sequence). This CDR3 contains 15 residues. Germline trimming cut 2 bases from V and 2 bases from J; bases unmatched to any gene: 3. The DNA of the CDR3 is TGTGCCAGCAGTTTAAGGGGACTAGACACAGATACGCAGTATTTT. It encodes CASSLRGLDTDTQYF.

This clonotype was recorded many times. V usage is TRBV6-5 and J usage is TRBJ2-7; D uncertain. Germline CDR1 MNHEY, CDR2 SVGAGI. Deletions cut 3 bases from V and 0 bases from J, with 12 bases between. The length of the CDR3 is 15 residues. CDR3 nucleotides: TGTGCCAGCAGTTATCGGTTCCAGAGCTCCTACGAGCAGTACTTC. Protein: CASSYRFQSSYEQYF.

A word on this clonotype: A junction end diverges from the germline sequence, so it may reflect a read error. The chain uses TRBV9 and TRBJ2-7; 13 bases align to TRBD2. This CDR3 comprises 16 residues. CDR1 is SGDLS and CDR2 is YYNGEE in the germline V gene. CDR3 in amino acids: CASSAPGLAGKYEQCF. The CDR3 nucleotides are TGTGCCAGCAGCGCACCGGGACTAGCGGGGAAATACGAGCAGTGCTTC.

The chain is built from TRBV2 and TRBJ2-1; 7 bases are shared with TRBD2. This CDR3 has 16 amino acids. CDR1 and CDR2 (germline): SNHLY, FYNNEI. V shed 3 bases and J 2 bases; nucleotides not matched to a gene: 7. CDR3 in amino acids: CASSDGTTTTYNEQFF. The CDR3 DNA follows: TGTGCCAGCAGTGACGGGACTACAACCACCTACAATGAGCAGTTCTTC.

This clonotype was seen a handful of times. The chain employs TRBV29-1 and TRBJ1-1, with D unclear. Trimming took 3 bases from V and 1 from J, leaving 6 bases between them. Germline V gene sequence: CDR1 SQVTM, CDR2 ANQGSEA. The CDR3 runs 12 residues. The CDR3 DNA reads as TGCAGCGTTGACTGGGGGAACACTGAAGCTTTCTTT. This gives the protein CSVDWGNTEAFF.

The V and J genes are TRBV6-5 and TRBJ2-2, with D unresolved. Trimming removed 0 bases from V and 3 bases from J, with 11 bases in between. Germline V gene data show CDR1 as MNHEY and CDR2 as SVGAGI. The CDR3 runs 16 residues. CDR3 sequence: CASSYSVPTYTGELFF. Written as DNA, the CDR3 is TGTGCCAGCAGTTACTCCGTGCCAACCTACACCGGGGAGCTGTTTTTT.

This clonotype was observed a few times. CDR3 loop: CSDIPPGLASPDTQYF. The CDR3 nucleotides are TGCAGCGATATCCCCCCGGGACTAGCTAGCCCAGATACGCAGTATTTT. This chain uses TRBV29-1 with TRBJ2-3; 9 bases fit TRBD2. Germline CDR1 reads SQVTM; CDR2 reads ANQGSEA. The CDR3 length is 16 residues. Trimming cost V 7 bases and J 4 bases; bases outside gene matches: 15.

CDR3 DNA sequence: TGTGCCAGCAGTTTAGTAGGGTCCCACACCGGGGAGCTGTTTTTT. This sequence encodes CASSLVGSHTGELFF. V usage is TRBV28 and J usage is TRBJ2-2; D is unresolved. CDR3 length: 15 amino acids. Germline CDR1 MDHEN, CDR2 SYDVKM. V gave up 2 bases and J gave up 3 bases, with 10 bases separating them.

CDR3 coding DNA: TGTGCCAGCAGCGTAGAAGGAGCGACCTCCTACAATGAGCAGTTCTTC. It specifies CASSVEGATSYNEQFF. The chain uses TRBV9 and TRBJ2-1; no firm D call. CDR1 SGDLS and CDR2 YYNGEE come from the germline V gene. This CDR3 spans 16 amino acids. V was cut by 0 bases and J by 0 bases, with 10 bases left in between. Full variable domain (missing parts from reference TRBV9 and TRBJ2-1): DSGVTQTPKHLITATGQRVTLRCSPRSGDLSVYWYQQSLDQGLQFLIQYYNGEERAKGNILERFSAQQFPDLHSELNLSSLELGDSALYFCASSVEGATSYNEQFFGPGTRLTVL.

The rearrangement joins TRBV20-1 to TRBJ2-7; possible D gene TRBD1, 7 bases. Matching the DNA end better, TRBJ2-5 makes the J call doubtful. The CDR3 length is 14 residues. CDR1 is DFQATT and CDR2 is SNEGSKA in the germline V gene (reference sequence). CDR3 DNA: TGCAGTGCTAGAGATAGGAGGGGGCCAGAGACCCAGTACTTC. Translated, it gives CSARDRRGPETQYF.

The chain recombines TRBV10-2 with TRBJ2-3; weak D call: TRBD2 (5 bases). The CDR3 has 14 amino acids. With 5 bases removed from V and 15 bases from J, the gap between germline ends came to 24 bases. Germline V gene data show CDR1 as WSHSY and CDR2 as SAAADI. The CDR3 sequence is CASSLDYPELGTYF. In DNA, the CDR3 is TGCGCCAGCAGTCTTGACTACCCCGAGCTTGGAACATATTTT.

V gene TRBV20-1 combines with J gene TRBJ1-2, with unresolved D. Germline values: CDR1 DFQATT, CDR2 SNEGSKA (reference sequence). CDR3 length: 13 residues. The ends were cut back, 3 bases at V and 3 bases at J, with 11 bases in the middle. The DNA of the CDR3 is TGCAGTGCTAGGCGAGGTTATGACTATGGCTACACCTTC. It is translated as CSARRGYDYGYTF.

This chain uses TRBV5-5 with TRBJ2-7; D may be TRBD2 (6 bases). This CDR3 region has 13 residues. Germline CDR1 and CDR2: SGHKS and YYEKEE (reference sequence). The V end was cut by 4 bases, the J end by 3 bases, with 11 bases between. The CDR3 here is CASSTPEGYEQYF. The CDR3 nucleotides are TGTGCCAGCAGCACCCCGGAGGGCTACGAGCAGTACTTC.

Turning to this clonotype: This could be a read error, since a much larger clone is one nucleotide away. The gene calls are TRBV6-5 and TRBJ1-4; D gene uncertain. The CDR3 length is 15 residues. Germline lookup yields CDR1 MNHEY and CDR2 SVGAGI. CDR3 nucleotides: TGTGCCCGCAGTTATCGGGGTAGTGATTCTGAAAAACTGTTTTTT. It yields the protein CARSYRGSDSEKLFF.

This clonotype has a count of ten or more. The chain uses TRBV15 and TRBJ2-5; TRBD2 matches 10 bases. CDR3 size: 15 residues. Germline V CDR1 and CDR2: LNHNV, YYDKDF (reference sequence). J was trimmed by 5 bases and V by 3 bases; bases with no gene match: 6. The CDR3: CATSSSGTSVETQYF. The CDR3, as DNA: TGTGCCACCAGCAGTTCTGGGACTAGCGTTGAGACCCAGTACTTC.

Ten or more counts support this clonotype. The gene calls are TRBV7-9 and TRBJ2-3; 9 nucleotides agree with TRBD2. The ends lost 5 bases at V and 6 bases at J; junction bases unmatched: 12. The CDR3 has 16 residues. CDR1 and CDR2 (germline): SEHNR, FQNEAQ (reference sequence). CDR3 protein: CASSPLLAGIADTQYF. CDR3 DNA: TGTGCCAGCAGCCCCCTGCTAGCGGGAATTGCGGATACGCAGTATTTT.

On this clonotype: It is unclear where the CDR3 begins or ends on the DNA, so no DNA is shown, and the CDR3 is as TCRdb lists it. The rearrangement uses TRBV20-1 and TRBJ1-2; TRBD1 reflects the table's D call only, with no check against the DNA. Looked up from germline, CDR1 is DFQATT and CDR2 is SNEGSKA (reference sequence). Termini included, the CDR3 measures 13 amino acids. The CDR3 is CSAPPGTNYGCTF.

The V gene is TRBV27, the J gene TRBJ1-4; a possible D gene is TRBD1 (6 bases). There are 16 residues in the CDR3. The germline CDR1 and CDR2 sequences are MNHEY and SMNVEV (reference sequence). Trimming took 0 bases from V and 5 from J, leaving 13 bases between them. The CDR3 loop is CASSLSNRAPNEKLFF. In DNA form, the CDR3 reads TGTGCCAGCAGTTTATCAAACAGGGCGCCCAATGAAAAACTGTTTTTT. The variable domain in full, with the rest retrieved from reference TRBV27 and TRBJ1-4, is EAQVTQNPRYLITVTGKKLTVTCSQNMNHEYMSWYRQDPGLGLRQIYYSMNVEVTDKGDVPEGYKVSRKEKRNFPLILESPSPNQTSLYFCASSLSNRAPNEKLFFGSGTQLSVL.